Shown below are 6 T cell receptor beta chains from a single sample sequenced in a study of regulatory dendritic cells for organ transplantation. TCRdb's copy holds only in-frame clones and misses some; the assay was immunoSEQ multiplex PCR. Of about 38,000 clones listed, 75% to 95% are singletons. The sequencing sample was made of naive CD8+ T cells from blood. The subset: CD45RA+ naive T cells. Every receptor here comes from a human donor in good health.

This clone was recorded once. This rearrangement joins TRBV16 to TRBJ2-7; a weak D match, TRBD1 (5 bases). CDR1 is KGHSY and CDR2 is FQNENV in the germline V gene. CDR3 size: 17 residues. V shed 2 bases and J shed 7 bases, with 24 bases lying between them. The CDR3 nucleotides read TGTGCCAGCAGCCAAAAACAGGCCTCTTTGGGTGGGATGGAGCAGTACTTC. As protein: CASSQKQASLGGMEQYF. The whole variable domain, filled in from reference TRBV16 and TRBJ2-7, reads GEEVAQTPKHLVRGEGQKAKLYCAPIKGHSYVFWYQQVLKNEFKFLISFQNENVFDETGMPKERFSAKCLPNSPCSLEIQATKLEDSAVYFCASSQKQASLGGMEQYFGPGTRLTVT.

This chain uses TRBV18 with TRBJ2-5; D is possibly TRBD2 (6 bases). Germline CDR1 is KGHSH and CDR2 is LQKENI. The CDR3 covers 17 residues. The ends were cut back, 0 bases at V and 2 bases at J, with 16 bases in the middle. The CDR3 coding sequence is TGTGCCAGCTCACCACCGTCGGGGATGCGGGGTCAAGAGACCCAGTACTTC. Encoded protein: CASSPPSGMRGQETQYF. Using reference TRBV18 and TRBJ2-5 for the parts outside the CDR3, the full variable domain is NAGVMQNPRHLVRRRGQEARLRCSPMKGHSHVYWYRQLPEEGLKFMVYLQKENIIDESGMPKERFSAEFPKEGPSILRIQQVVRGDSAAYFCASSPPSGMRGQETQYFGPGTRLLVL.

The chain recombines TRBV30 with TRBJ2-3, with 7 nucleotides matching TRBD2. The V segment lost 2 bases and the J segment 6 bases; nucleotides outside the gene matches: 5. CDR1 and CDR2 from the germline V gene are GTSNPN and SVGIG (reference sequence). CDR3 length equals 13 residues. The CDR3 nucleotides read TGTGCCTGGAGTCAGACACTAGCGGATACGCAGTATTTT. It specifies CAWSQTLADTQYF.

The chain carries TRBV2 and TRBJ2-3, with TRBD1 identical over 9 bases. Trimming cost V 6 bases and J 5 bases; bases outside gene matches: 12. Per the germline V gene, CDR1 is SNHLY and CDR2 is FYNNEI. The CDR3 extends over 16 amino acids. The CDR3 DNA reads TGTGCCAGCAGAATAAACCACAGGGGGCGGGGAGATACGCAGTATTTT. Protein product: CASRINHRGRGDTQYF.

This chain joins TRBV19 and TRBJ2-7; a possible D gene is TRBD1 (6 bases). The V gene's germline CDR1 is LNHDA and CDR2 SQIVND (reference sequence). The ends were cut back, 5 bases at V and 4 bases at J, with 9 bases in the middle. The CDR3 contains 12 residues. The CDR3 DNA reads TGTGCCAGTAGTTACACAGGGTACGAGCAGTACTTC. Protein: CASSYTGYEQYF. The full variable domain, with the rest looked up from reference TRBV19 and TRBJ2-7, is DGGITQSPKYLFRKEGQNVTLSCEQNLNHDAMYWYRQDPGQGLRLIYYSQIVNDFQKGDIAEGYSVSREKKESFPLTVTSAQKNPTAFYLCASSYTGYEQYFGPGTRLTVT.

This clone has only one observation. The rearrangement links TRBV27 to TRBJ2-2; 10 bases align to TRBD1. Germline V lookup: CDR1 MNHEY, CDR2 SMNVEV (reference sequence). CDR3 size: 16 residues. V dropped 3 bases and J dropped 1; count of bases not matched to a gene: 2. CDR3 DNA: TGTGCCAGCAGTTTGGGGACAGGGGTGAACACCGGGGAGCTGTTTTTT. Amino acids: CASSLGTGVNTGELFF.